The 27 T cell receptor beta chains listed next were all sequenced from one sample in a study of CD8 T cells in ankylosing spondylitis. One entry per CDR3 protein, called by TCRdb with MiXCR from the 5' RACE reads. Found here are around 230,000 distinct CDR3 sequences, roughly 8.2% of them singletons; the top ten hold around 4.8%. The sample taken for sequencing was blood, either unsorted or a sorted T cell fraction (not recorded which). The origin of the receptors is a female donor with ankylosing spondylitis or in good health (not recorded which).

This clonotype was seen ten or more times. This rearrangement joins TRBV29-1 to TRBJ1-1; D is uncertain. The CDR3 covers 11 residues. Germline V gives CDR1 SQVTM, CDR2 ANQGSEA. Trimming stripped 1 base from V and 1 base from J, with 1 base between. Here the CDR3 DNA reads TGCAGCGTTGAAGGGAACACTGAAGCTTTCTTT. This encodes CSVEGNTEAFF.

Only a few counts were recorded for this clonotype. The rearrangement links TRBV11-2 to TRBJ2-7, with 9 bases that match TRBD2. Unmatched junction bases numbered 9, after V lost 6 bases and J lost 3 bases. From germline, CDR1 is SGHAT and CDR2 FQNNGV. The CDR3 spans 15 residues. The CDR3 loop is CASRTPTSGRYEQYF. The CDR3 DNA reads as TGTGCCAGCAGAACACCGACTAGCGGACGCTACGAGCAGTACTTC.

At least ten counts were recorded for this clonotype. This chain uses TRBV10-1 with TRBJ2-2, with D unclear. Trimming removed 5 bases at V and 8 bases at J, with 9 bases between. CDR3 length: 12 residues. The V gene's germline CDR1 is WNHNN and CDR2 SYGVQD (reference sequence). The CDR3 sequence: CASSRTYGELFF. The CDR3, as DNA: TGCGCCAGCAGTCGTACCTATGGGGAGCTGTTTTTT.

This clonotype came up many times. V is TRBV12-3 or TRBV12-4 and J is TRBJ1-2; unclear D gene. Trimming stripped 3 bases from V and 5 bases from J, with 10 bases between. The CDR3 loop spans 13 amino acids. The CDR3 DNA reads as TGTGCCAGCAGTTTTGACTTTAGGTATGGCTACACCTTC. Amino acids: CASSFDFRYGYTF.

This clonotype was detected many times. The gene calls are TRBV20-1 and TRBJ2-7, with no clear D. Trimming took 1 base from V and 2 from J, leaving 15 bases between them. The CDR3 sequence is 15 residues long. The germline CDR1 and CDR2 sequences are DFQATT and SNEGSKA (reference sequence). For the CDR3, the DNA is TGCAGTGCTAGAGGGGGTCCATTCGGAACCTACGAGCAGTACTTC. This encodes CSARGGPFGTYEQYF.

The table lists this clonotype with many counts. Written as DNA, the CDR3 is TGCAGCGTTGCGAGCGGGATCTCAGATACGCAGTATTTT. Its protein is CSVASGISDTQYF. V and J are TRBV29-1 and TRBJ2-3, with 7 bases aligning to TRBD2. Germline-derived CDR1 and CDR2 are SQVTM and ANQGSEA. J lost 4 bases, V lost 4 bases, and 5 bases had no gene match. The CDR3 is 13 residues long.

There are many counts of this clonotype. V and J are TRBV5-1 and TRBJ2-3; D gene ambiguous. Trimming removed 0 bases at V and 5 bases at J, with 16 bases between. Germline V lookup: CDR1 SGHRS, CDR2 YFSETQ. This CDR3 contains 16 residues. The CDR3 DNA is TGCGCCAGCAGCTTGGAAGGCGGAGAGGTGGTAGATACGCAGTATTTT. Protein sequence: CASSLEGGEVVDTQYF.

This clonotype was seen many times. This chain links TRBV29-1 with TRBJ2-3; D may correspond to TRBD1 or TRBD2 (5 bases each). There are 11 residues in the CDR3. V gave up 2 bases and J gave up 10 bases, with 10 bases separating them. The germline V gene has CDR1 SQVTM and CDR2 ANQGSEA. The CDR3 sequence: CSVESEGPQYF. Written as DNA, the CDR3 is TGCAGCGTTGAATCTGAGGGGCCGCAGTATTTT.

This clonotype was counted many times. The rearrangement links TRBV20-1 to TRBJ2-3, with D possibly TRBD1 on 6 matching bases. Germline V gene sequence: CDR1 DFQATT, CDR2 SNEGSKA (reference sequence). V was shortened by 0 bases and J by 0 bases, with 10 bases between the two germline ends. The CDR3 runs 15 residues. The CDR3 region has the DNA TGCAGTGCTAGAGATGTGCAGGGGAGCACAGATACGCAGTATTTT. Its translation is CSARDVQGSTDTQYF.

This clonotype was recorded at least ten times. This chain joins TRBV6-1 and TRBJ2-5, with 11 bases matching TRBD2. The CDR3 length is 13 residues. Germline assignment: CDR1 MNHNS and CDR2 SASEGT. V lost 6 bases, J lost 5 bases, and 2 bases stayed unmatched. CDR3 residues: CASRRTSGETQYF. DNA of the CDR3: TGTGCCAGCAGACGGACTAGCGGGGAGACCCAGTACTTC.

This clonotype was picked up a small number of times. The chain combines TRBV3-1 with TRBJ2-1; the match to TRBD2 covers 11 bases. The CDR3 runs to 17 residues. J gave up 7 bases and V 0 bases, and 8 bases lay outside the gene matches. The germline CDR1 and CDR2 sequences are LGHDT and YNNKEL (reference sequence). In nucleotides, the CDR3 is TGTGCCAGCAGCCAAGATGGCCCGGGACTAGCGGTGAATGAGCAGTTCTTC. Its translation is CASSQDGPGLAVNEQFF.

This clonotype was counted a few times. At one end, the junction sequence differs from germline, possibly due to a read error. The chain links TRBV7-7 to TRBJ2-3; D uncertain. The CDR3 extends over 15 amino acids. The V gene's germline CDR1 is SSHAT and CDR2 FNYEAQ (reference sequence). In DNA form, the CDR3 reads TGTGCTAGCAGCTCCGGTGATGGTTGGACAGATACGCAGTATTTT. Translation gives CASSSGDGWTDTQYF.

This clonotype was seen at least ten times. V gene TRBV7-3 combines with J gene TRBJ1-1, with D uncertain. Germline-derived CDR1 and CDR2 are SGHTA and FQGTGA. Trimming shortened V by 2 bases and J by 6 bases, and 10 bases separated the two germline ends. This CDR3 is built from 13 residues. CDR3 bases: TGTGCCAGCAGCTTAGGGCGAGGTCCTGAAGCTTTCTTT. This translates into CASSLGRGPEAFF.

This clonotype has at least ten counts. The V call is TRBV6-1, the J call TRBJ2-1; 8 nucleotides align to TRBD1. Trimming removed 5 bases from V and 8 bases from J; junction bases left unmatched: 8. The germline V gene encodes CDR1 MNHNS and CDR2 SASEGT. CDR3 length: 14 amino acids. The CDR3 coding sequence is TGTGCCAGCAGTCGACGGGACAGGTTCCATGAGCAGTTCTTC. Its protein is CASSRRDRFHEQFF.

This clonotype was picked up many times. V is TRBV7-8 and J is TRBJ2-5; D is ambiguous. The germline V gene has CDR1 SGHVS and CDR2 FQNEAQ. The CDR3 consists of 13 residues. Trimming left V 1 base short and J 2 bases short, with 5 bases between. CDR3: CASSLEDQETQYF. CDR3 DNA: TGTGCCAGCAGCTTAGAAGATCAAGAGACCCAGTACTTC.

This clonotype came up many times. The rearrangement uses TRBV6-5 and TRBJ2-7, with D tentatively TRBD2 (6 bases). Per the germline V gene, CDR1 is MNHEY and CDR2 is SVGAGI. The germline V and J ends were trimmed by 10 bases and 4 bases, with 14 bases remaining between them. The CDR3 sequence is 12 residues long. The CDR3 loop reads CAIGGTSYEQYF. Here the CDR3 DNA reads TGTGCCATCGGCGGGACTTCATACGAGCAGTACTTC.

This clonotype was seen ten or more times. The chain uses TRBV7-2 and TRBJ2-7, with 11 nucleotides matching TRBD2. The germline gives CDR1 SGHTA, CDR2 FQGNSA. The CDR3 has 16 residues. V shed 3 bases and J 3 bases; nucleotides not matched to a gene: 7. The CDR3 protein is CASSFSGLAESYEQYF. In DNA, the CDR3 is TGTGCCAGCAGCTTTTCGGGACTAGCGGAGAGCTACGAGCAGTACTTC.

This clonotype was observed at least ten times. The chain is built from TRBV20-1 and TRBJ1-3; D is uncertain. V dropped 2 bases and J dropped 0 bases, with 8 bases sitting between them. Germline V gene data show CDR1 as DFQATT and CDR2 as SNEGSKA (reference sequence). The CDR3 consists of 14 residues. The DNA of the CDR3 is TGCAGTGCTAGACTTACCGGCTCTGGAAACACCATATATTTT. Amino acids: CSARLTGSGNTIYF.

This clonotype has ten or more counts. The genes are TRBV15 and TRBJ2-1, with 7 bases that match TRBD1. Per germline, CDR1 LNHNV and CDR2 YYDKDF (reference sequence). The V and J ends lost 5 bases and 4 bases, in that order; junction bases with no gene match: 2. The length of the CDR3 is 13 residues. The CDR3 bases are TGTGCCACCAGCTTGGGACAGTACAATGAGCAGTTCTTC. Translated, it gives CATSLGQYNEQFF.

This clonotype was detected many times. The chain carries TRBV28 and TRBJ2-7, with a tentative D call TRBD1 (6 bases). Germline V gene data show CDR1 as MDHEN and CDR2 as SYDVKM. The CDR3 has 13 residues. V was trimmed by 10 bases and J by 1 base, leaving 14 bases between them. CDR3 protein: CAIAGTPSYEQYF. CDR3 nucleotides: TGTGCCATCGCCGGGACACCTTCCTACGAGCAGTACTTC.

This clonotype came up many times. V and J are TRBV28 and TRBJ2-1; D unresolved. This CDR3 spans 13 amino acids. Trimming shortened V by 1 base and J by 8 bases, and 9 bases separated the two germline ends. Germline CDR1 and CDR2: MDHEN and SYDVKM. CDR3 DNA sequence: TGTGCCAGCAGTTTATTCTCCGGCGATGAGCAGTTCTTC. Translation: CASSLFSGDEQFF. Complete variable domain (other parts from reference TRBV28 and TRBJ2-1): DVKVTQSSRYLVKRTGEKVFLECVQDMDHENMFWYRQDPGLGLRLIYFSYDVKMKEKGDIPEGYSVSREKKERFSLILESASTNQTSMYLCASSLFSGDEQFFGPGTRLTVL.

This clonotype has at least ten counts. This rearrangement joins TRBV6-2 or TRBV6-3 to TRBJ2-7; D ambiguous. V was trimmed by 6 bases and J by 2 bases, leaving 8 bases between them. The CDR3 sequence is 12 residues long. Germline V lookup: CDR1 MNHEY, CDR2 SVGEGT. In nucleotides, the CDR3 is TGTGCCAGCAGCCCTCTAGCCTACGAGCAGTACTTC. Residues: CASSPLAYEQYF.

This chain links TRBV30 with TRBJ2-1; 10 bases map to TRBD2. Germline CDR1 is GTSNPN and CDR2 is SVGIG (reference sequence). V shed 0 bases and J 4 bases; nucleotides not matched to a gene: 3. CDR3 length: 15 amino acids. This CDR3 reads CAWSVLAGPYNEQFF. The CDR3 DNA is TGTGCCTGGAGTGTACTAGCGGGGCCTTACAATGAGCAGTTCTTC.

This clonotype was counted at least ten times. The chain uses TRBV5-1 and TRBJ2-1, with D hard to call. The CDR3 sequence is 13 residues long. V was pared by 5 bases and J by 4 bases, with 10 bases between. Per the germline V gene, CDR1 is SGHRS and CDR2 is YFSETQ. CDR3 coding DNA: TGCGCCAGCAGAACCGACGGATACAATGAGCAGTTCTTC. This gives the protein CASRTDGYNEQFF.

Notes on this clonotype: A much more abundant neighbour one base away suggests this may be a read error. The chain has TRBV4-3 and TRBJ2-7; D may match TRBD1 or TRBD2 (6 bases each). The length of the CDR3 is 15 residues. Looked up from germline, CDR1 is LGHNA and CDR2 is YSLEER. This CDR3 is CANSQVSGALYEQYF. Here the CDR3 DNA reads TGCGCCAACAGCCAAGTGTCGGGGGCTCTCTACGAGCAGTACTTC.

The chain combines TRBV7-2 with TRBJ2-3, with D maybe TRBD2 (6 bases). This CDR3 spans 14 amino acids. Trimming stripped 5 bases from V and 3 bases from J, with 12 bases between. Germline CDR1 is SGHTA and CDR2 is FQGNSA. The CDR3 loop reads CASSPGGRTDTQYF. CDR3 nucleotides: TGTGCCAGCAGCCCCGGGGGTAGGACAGATACGCAGTATTTT.

This clonotype was seen ten or more times. The chain couples TRBV5-1 to TRBJ2-3; no clear D. V lost 0 bases and J 2 bases, leaving 7 bases between the germline ends. The CDR3 has 14 residues. Per germline, CDR1 SGHRS and CDR2 YFSETQ. The CDR3 region has the DNA TGCGCCAGCAGCTTGGACCGGAACACAGATACGCAGTATTTT. It specifies CASSLDRNTDTQYF.